This T cell receptor beta chain was identified in a study of T cell responses to AZD1222 COVID-19 vaccine (dated by TCRdb to about 2021). For context, the study as a whole: TCR sequencing was performed for about 250 trial participants, of whom about 200 were given two doses of AZD1222 and 26 were given two doses of MenACWY control vaccine. Trial participants were enrolled by age into subgroups of 18-55, 56-69 and 70-plus years, and about 150, 27 and 61 TCR-sequenced participants, respectively, were included in these subgroups.

On this clone: Which antigen it targets is not known. No base quality information exists; no much larger clone differs at one position.

The CDR3 regions of human TCRbeta chains were analyzed by immunosequencing. Processing in the source paper ran as follows. TCRs in the repertoires were matched against a reference library of SARS-CoV-2-specific TCRs that had been generated with the MIRA antigen-specificity platform. Breadth was defined as the fraction of unique TCRs that were SARS-CoV-2-associated, and depth was defined as the fraction of total T cells that were SARS-CoV-2-associated. Using the MIRA data, each spike-specific TCR was mapped to the spike region that the TCR reacts to and placed in a CD4 or CD8 class. Log10-transformed breadth and depth values were compared by one-way ANOVA with Sidak's multiple comparisons tests. What TCRdb holds here is the immuneACCESS table cut down to in-frame rearrangements. Part of the clones is not present; checked against another copy, under half of the missing clones reflect an unresolved V gene, and the others are unexplained. D and trimming were read from the DNA, whereas the V and J calls and clone size are those reported in that table. This sample has 75,000 to 95,000 clones in its table, and about nine tenths of those were observed once. 2.8% of the sample is taken by the ten largest.

The study at large found these results: Most participants were white British and females outnumbered males, and the authors suggested that clonal diversity may have been underestimated. The whole spike protein was spanned by vaccine-associated CD4 TCRs, and dominant responses were seen in regions 160-218 and 743-854. Because no day 14 peak-response samples were available, repertoires were characterized only after the peak T cell response. Conclusions about previously exposed vaccinees were limited because only six AZD1222 recipients were SARS-CoV-2 seropositive at baseline. The 56-69-year group was small, and its depth increase did not reach significance, likely because of low power. Reportedly, close to half of the unique spike-specific TCRs recognized epitopes lying outside the regions that are mutated in the B.1.351 and B.1.1.7 variants. After two AZD1222 doses, spike-specific TCR breadth and depth were significantly higher than at day 0 and than in MenACWY recipients.

Per the publication, the time point label means: baseline before first vaccination. This specimen's treatment or condition label, interpreted: meningococcal conjugate vaccine given as trial control. The vaccinee samples were drawn from two UK trials, COV001 and COV002, one of which was a single-blind randomized controlled phase 2/3 trial testing AZD1222 (ChAdOx1 nCoV-19) in healthy adults. For TCRbeta chain sequencing, PBMC samples were collected from trial participants at day 0 and at day 28 after the second dose. The CDR3 starts with the cysteine, ends with the phenylalanine, and has 15 residues. Solely the CDR3 DNA is kept, with 45 bases framed from the first base. The germline V gene provides CDR1 SNHLY and CDR2 FYNNEI. The V end gives up 6 bases and the J end 3 bases, leaving 4 bases in the junction not matched to a gene.

The TCR comes from an adult in good health. This chain is built from TRBV2 and TRBJ2-3; 12 nucleotides in the junction match TRBD2. The sequencing used peripheral blood, collected on day 0 of MenACWY control vaccination. The CDR3 is CASSSGLAGTDTQYF. The nucleotide sequence reads TGTGCCAGCAGCTCAGGACTAGCGGGGACAGATACGCAGTATTTT.